This TCR beta chain was captured by sequencing in a study of T-cell reconstitution after alpha-beta-depleted transplantation in children. This clonotype was detected only a few times. Unique molecular identifiers were incorporated during preparation of the TCRbeta library. TCRdb recomputed calls from the PCR reads with MiXCR, one row per CDR3 protein. The data show 500,000 or so distinct CDR3 sequences, approximately 29% seen once. Sequenced material: PBMCs from the stem cell graft donor, taken from the stem cell graft. This TCR was sampled from a human donor who donated a stem cell graft to a child with aplastic anemia.

The CDR3 region has the DNA TGTGCCAGCAGTGAAGCGCTAGCGGCCTTCTACGAGCAGTACTTC. Translated: CASSEALAAFYEQYF. The gene calls are TRBV6-1 and TRBJ2-7; 7 bases are shared with TRBD2. J was trimmed by 3 bases and V by 0 bases; bases with no gene match: 5. The CDR3 has 15 residues. Germline V CDR1 and CDR2: MNHNS, SASEGT.